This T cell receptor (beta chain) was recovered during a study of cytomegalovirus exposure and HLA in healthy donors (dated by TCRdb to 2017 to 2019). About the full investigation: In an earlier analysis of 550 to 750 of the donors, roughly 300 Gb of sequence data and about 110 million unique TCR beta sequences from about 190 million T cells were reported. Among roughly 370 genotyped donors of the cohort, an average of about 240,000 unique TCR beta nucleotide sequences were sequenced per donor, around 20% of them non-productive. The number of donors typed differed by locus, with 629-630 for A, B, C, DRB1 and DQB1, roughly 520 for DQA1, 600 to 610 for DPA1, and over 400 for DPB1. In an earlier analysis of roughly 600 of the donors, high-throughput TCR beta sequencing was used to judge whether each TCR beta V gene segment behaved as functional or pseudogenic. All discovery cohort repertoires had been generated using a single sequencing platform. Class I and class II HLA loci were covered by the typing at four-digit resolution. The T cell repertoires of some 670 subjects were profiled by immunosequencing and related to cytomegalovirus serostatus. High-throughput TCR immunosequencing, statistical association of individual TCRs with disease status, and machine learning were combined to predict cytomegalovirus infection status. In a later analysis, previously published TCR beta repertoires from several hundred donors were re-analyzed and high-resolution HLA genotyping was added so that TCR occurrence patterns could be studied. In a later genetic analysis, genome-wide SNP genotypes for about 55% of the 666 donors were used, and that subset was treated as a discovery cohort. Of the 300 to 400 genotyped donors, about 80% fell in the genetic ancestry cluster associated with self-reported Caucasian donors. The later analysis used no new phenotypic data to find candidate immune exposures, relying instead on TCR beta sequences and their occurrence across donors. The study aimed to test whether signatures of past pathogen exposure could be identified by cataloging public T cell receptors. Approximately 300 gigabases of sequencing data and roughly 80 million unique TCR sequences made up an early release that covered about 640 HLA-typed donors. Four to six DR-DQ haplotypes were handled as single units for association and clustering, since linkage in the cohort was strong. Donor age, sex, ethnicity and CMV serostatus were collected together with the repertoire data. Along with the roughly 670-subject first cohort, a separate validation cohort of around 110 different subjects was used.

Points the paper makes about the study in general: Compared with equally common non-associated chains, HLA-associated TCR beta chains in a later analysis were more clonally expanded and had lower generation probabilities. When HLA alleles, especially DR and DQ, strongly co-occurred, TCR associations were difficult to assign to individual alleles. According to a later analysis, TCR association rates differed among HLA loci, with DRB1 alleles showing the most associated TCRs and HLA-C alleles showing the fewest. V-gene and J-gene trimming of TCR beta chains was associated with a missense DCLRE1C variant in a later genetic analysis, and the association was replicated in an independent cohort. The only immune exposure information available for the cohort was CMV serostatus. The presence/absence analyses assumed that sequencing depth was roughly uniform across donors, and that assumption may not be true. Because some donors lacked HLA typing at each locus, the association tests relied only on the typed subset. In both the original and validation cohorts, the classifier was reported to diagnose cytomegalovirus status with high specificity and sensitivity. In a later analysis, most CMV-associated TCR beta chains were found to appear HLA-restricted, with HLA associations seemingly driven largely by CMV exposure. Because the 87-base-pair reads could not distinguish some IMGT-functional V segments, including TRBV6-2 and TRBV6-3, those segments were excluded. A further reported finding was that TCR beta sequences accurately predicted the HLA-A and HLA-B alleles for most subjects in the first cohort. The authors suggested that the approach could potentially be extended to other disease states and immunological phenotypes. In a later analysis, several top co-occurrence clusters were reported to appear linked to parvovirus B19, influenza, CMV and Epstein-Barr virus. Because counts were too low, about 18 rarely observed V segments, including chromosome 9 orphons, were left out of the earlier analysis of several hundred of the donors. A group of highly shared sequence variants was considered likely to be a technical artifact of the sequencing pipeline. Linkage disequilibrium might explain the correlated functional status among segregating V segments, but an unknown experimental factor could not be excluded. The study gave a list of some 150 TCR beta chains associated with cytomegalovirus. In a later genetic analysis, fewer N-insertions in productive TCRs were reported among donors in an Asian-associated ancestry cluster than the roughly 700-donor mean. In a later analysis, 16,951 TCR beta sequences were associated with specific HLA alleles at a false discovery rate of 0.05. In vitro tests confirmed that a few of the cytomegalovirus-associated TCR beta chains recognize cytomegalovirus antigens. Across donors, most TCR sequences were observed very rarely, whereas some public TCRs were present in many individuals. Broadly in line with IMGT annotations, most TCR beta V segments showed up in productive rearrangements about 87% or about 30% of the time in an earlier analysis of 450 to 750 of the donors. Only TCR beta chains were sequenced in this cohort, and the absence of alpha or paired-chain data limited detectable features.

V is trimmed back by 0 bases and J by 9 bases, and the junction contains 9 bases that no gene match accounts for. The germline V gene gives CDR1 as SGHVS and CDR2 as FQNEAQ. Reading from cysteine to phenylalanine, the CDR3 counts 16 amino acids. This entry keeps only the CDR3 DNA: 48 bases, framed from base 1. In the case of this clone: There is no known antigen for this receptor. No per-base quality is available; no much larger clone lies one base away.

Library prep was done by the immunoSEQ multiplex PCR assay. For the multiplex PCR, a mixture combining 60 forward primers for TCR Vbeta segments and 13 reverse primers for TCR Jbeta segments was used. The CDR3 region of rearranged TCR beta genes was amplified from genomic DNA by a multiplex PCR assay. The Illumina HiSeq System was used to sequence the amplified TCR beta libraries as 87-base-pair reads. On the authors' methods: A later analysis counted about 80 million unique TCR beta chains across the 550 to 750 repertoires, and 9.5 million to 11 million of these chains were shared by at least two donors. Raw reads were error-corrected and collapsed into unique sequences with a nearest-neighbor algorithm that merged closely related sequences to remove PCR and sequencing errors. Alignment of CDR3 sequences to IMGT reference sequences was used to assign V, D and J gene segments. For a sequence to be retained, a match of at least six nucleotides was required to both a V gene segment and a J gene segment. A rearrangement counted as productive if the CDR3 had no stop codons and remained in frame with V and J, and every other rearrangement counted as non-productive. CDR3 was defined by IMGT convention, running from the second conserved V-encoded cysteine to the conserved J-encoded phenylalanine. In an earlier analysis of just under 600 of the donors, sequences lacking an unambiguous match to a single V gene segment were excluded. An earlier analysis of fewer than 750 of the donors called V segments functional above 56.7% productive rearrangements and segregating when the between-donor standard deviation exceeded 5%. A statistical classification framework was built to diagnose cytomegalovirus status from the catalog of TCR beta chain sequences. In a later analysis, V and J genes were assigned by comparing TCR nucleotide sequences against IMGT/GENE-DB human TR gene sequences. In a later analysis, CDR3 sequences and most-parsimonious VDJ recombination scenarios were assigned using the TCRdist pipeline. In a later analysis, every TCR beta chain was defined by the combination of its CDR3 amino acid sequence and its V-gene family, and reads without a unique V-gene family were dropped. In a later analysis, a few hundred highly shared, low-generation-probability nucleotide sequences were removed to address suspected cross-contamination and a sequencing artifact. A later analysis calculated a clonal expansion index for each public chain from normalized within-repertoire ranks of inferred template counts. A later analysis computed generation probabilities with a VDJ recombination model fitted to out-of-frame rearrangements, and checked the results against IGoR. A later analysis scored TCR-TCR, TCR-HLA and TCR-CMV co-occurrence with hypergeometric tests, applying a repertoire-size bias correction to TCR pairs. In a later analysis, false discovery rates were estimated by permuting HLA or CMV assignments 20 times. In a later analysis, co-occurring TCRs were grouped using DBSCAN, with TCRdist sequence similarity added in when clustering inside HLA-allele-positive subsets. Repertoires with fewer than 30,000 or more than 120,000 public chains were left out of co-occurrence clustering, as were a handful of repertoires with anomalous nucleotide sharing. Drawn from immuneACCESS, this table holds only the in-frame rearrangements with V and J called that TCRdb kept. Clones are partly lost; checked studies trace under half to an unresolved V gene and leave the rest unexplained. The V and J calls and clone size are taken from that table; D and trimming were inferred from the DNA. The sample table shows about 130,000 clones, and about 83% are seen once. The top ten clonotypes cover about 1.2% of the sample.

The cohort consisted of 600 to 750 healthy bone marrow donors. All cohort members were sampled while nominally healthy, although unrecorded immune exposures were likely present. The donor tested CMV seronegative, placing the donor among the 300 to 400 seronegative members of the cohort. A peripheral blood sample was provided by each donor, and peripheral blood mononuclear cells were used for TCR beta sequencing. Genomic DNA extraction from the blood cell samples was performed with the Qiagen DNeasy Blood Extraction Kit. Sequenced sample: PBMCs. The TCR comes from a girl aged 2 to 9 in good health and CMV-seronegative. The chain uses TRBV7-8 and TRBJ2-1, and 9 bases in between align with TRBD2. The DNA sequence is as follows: TGTGCCAGCAGCTTAGCGAGTGAGGGACTAGCTTTTGAGCAGTTCTTC. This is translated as CASSLASEGLAFEQFF.